The next 21 T cell receptor beta chains were all read from a single sample in a study of early T cells in non-severe SARS-CoV-2 infection. TCRdb called the 5' RACE reads again in MiXCR, with one record for every CDR3 protein. The top ten hold 4% to 4.5% of the sample, which has roughly 99,000 distinct CDR3 sequences, 10% to 15% seen once. This specimen consisted of whole blood, obtained at baseline. The receptors shown here come from an adult who was a healthcare worker with PCR-confirmed SARS-CoV-2 infection or an uninfected control (not recorded which).

A few counts support this clonotype. The chain has TRBV2 and TRBJ2-2; TRBD1 matches at 8 bases. The CDR3 is 15 residues long. Germline CDR1 and CDR2: SNHLY and FYNNEI. V lost 6 bases and J lost 0; bases outside the gene matches: 3. CDR3 loop: CASRQDRANTGELFF. The CDR3 DNA sequence: TGTGCCAGCAGACAGGACAGGGCGAACACCGGGGAGCTGTTTTTT.

This clonotype was seen ten or more times. The CDR3 region is CASSYPASQSPQHF. The CDR3 region has the DNA TGTGCCAGCAGTTACCCGGCGTCACAGTCGCCCCAGCATTTT. The V gene is TRBV6-6, the J gene TRBJ1-5; D is uncertain. The V gene's germline CDR1 is MNHNY and CDR2 SVGAGI (reference sequence). Trimming removed 2 bases from V and 9 bases from J, with 14 bases in between. This CDR3 is built from 14 residues.

The V and J genes are TRBV11-2 and TRBJ2-1, with D possibly TRBD2 on 7 matching bases. The CDR3 has 15 residues. V dropped 7 bases and J dropped 5 bases, with 18 bases sitting between them. Germline-derived CDR1 and CDR2 are SGHAT and FQNNGV. CDR3 loop: CASTWGAGANNEQFF. Here the CDR3 DNA reads TGTGCCAGCACCTGGGGGGCGGGAGCAAACAATGAGCAGTTCTTC.

This clonotype was recorded a few times. The chain has TRBV6-5 and TRBJ1-4; 9 bases match TRBD1. The CDR3 runs 15 residues. The V gene end was trimmed by 3 bases and the J gene end by 5 bases; junction bases not matched to a gene: 4. CDR1 and CDR2 (germline): MNHEY, SVGAGI. The CDR3 loop is CASSYGDRENEKLFF. DNA for the CDR3: TGTGCCAGCAGTTATGGGGACAGGGAGAATGAAAAACTGTTTTTT.

In its sample, this clonotype was seen a few times. The rearrangement links TRBV18 to TRBJ2-7; 12 bases are a match to TRBD1. The germline V gene encodes CDR1 KGHSH and CDR2 LQKENI. The CDR3 is made up of 15 amino acids. The V segment lost 6 bases and the J segment 7 bases; nucleotides outside the gene matches: 10. The CDR3 bases are TGTGCCAGCTCCCTTCTGGGACAGGGGGCAAGGGAGCAGTACTTC. This codes for CASSLLGQGAREQYF. The variable domain in full, completed from reference TRBV18 and TRBJ2-7, reads NAGVMQNPRHLVRRRGQEARLRCSPMKGHSHVYWYRQLPEEGLKFMVYLQKENIIDESGMPKERFSAEFPKEGPSILRIQQVVRGDSAAYFCASSLLGQGAREQYFGPGTRLTVT.

This clonotype was recorded at least ten times. The V gene is TRBV7-9, the J gene TRBJ2-3, with TRBD2 identical over 13 bases. With V trimmed by 5 bases and J by 5 bases, 7 bases remained unmatched. From germline, CDR1 is SEHNR and CDR2 FQNEAQ (reference sequence). The length of the CDR3 is 16 residues. The CDR3 loop is CASSHRLAGGEDTQYF. CDR3 DNA sequence: TGTGCCAGCAGCCACCGACTAGCGGGGGGAGAAGATACGCAGTATTTT.

The chain links TRBV6-5 to TRBJ2-5; TRBD2 aligns across 13 bases. The germline V gene has CDR1 MNHEY and CDR2 SVGAGI. The CDR3 runs to 16 residues. V was clipped by 6 bases and J by 5 bases; unmatched bases: 9. CDR3 sequence: CASSLTSGRSRETQYF. CDR3 DNA: TGTGCCAGCAGCCTGACTAGCGGGAGGTCTAGGGAGACCCAGTACTTC.

This clonotype came up a few times. The rearrangement joins TRBV6-6 to TRBJ1-1; a possible D gene is TRBD1 (6 bases). This CDR3 comprises 13 residues. The germline V gene has CDR1 MNHNY and CDR2 SVGAGI (reference sequence). Between the trimmed V and J ends, which lost 11 bases and 5 bases, there was a span of 18 bases. CDR3 loop: CAGGRGSRTEAFF. The CDR3 bases are TGTGCCGGGGGGCGAGGGAGCAGGACTGAAGCTTTCTTT.

In this sample, this clonotype turned up many times. The gene calls are TRBV7-3 and TRBJ2-7; perhaps TRBD1 as D (6 bases). V gave up 8 bases and J gave up 2 bases, with 16 bases separating them. This CDR3 spans 14 amino acids. CDR1 is SGHTA and CDR2 is FQGTGA in the germline V gene. The CDR3 spells CASSLGQPPYEQYF. CDR3 DNA: TGTGCCAGCTCCTTAGGACAGCCCCCCTACGAGCAGTACTTC.

The sample holds many counts of this clonotype. DNA of the CDR3: TGTGCCAGCAGACTAGCTGAATCCTACGAGCAGTACTTC. The encoded protein is CASRLAESYEQYF. The chain links TRBV3-1 to TRBJ2-7; possibly TRBD2 for D (6 bases). CDR1 LGHDT and CDR2 YNNKEL come from the germline V gene (reference sequence). This CDR3 has 13 residues. With 6 bases removed from V and 1 base from J, the gap between germline ends came to 10 bases.

V and J are TRBV28 and TRBJ1-1, with D uncertain. Trimming took 10 bases from V and 5 from J, leaving 17 bases between them. The CDR3 totals 13 residues. CDR1 and CDR2 from the germline V gene are MDHEN and SYDVKM. The CDR3 loop is CAINNQAGTEAFF. The DNA for the CDR3 is TGTGCCATCAACAATCAGGCCGGGACTGAAGCTTTCTTT.

This clonotype was seen repeatedly, ten times or more. The chain has TRBV18 and TRBJ1-5; D gene unclear. Trimming took 2 bases from V and 5 from J, leaving 7 bases between them. The CDR3 is made up of 13 amino acids. Germline CDR1 reads KGHSH; CDR2 reads LQKENI. CDR3 in amino acids: CASSPRRDQPQHF. In nucleotides, the CDR3 is TGTGCCAGCTCACCAAGGAGAGATCAGCCCCAGCATTTT.

This chain uses TRBV2 with TRBJ2-5; D gene unclear. Looked up from germline, CDR1 is SNHLY and CDR2 is FYNNEI. The V end was cut by 7 bases, the J end by 5 bases, with 14 bases between. The CDR3 runs to 13 residues. The CDR3 sequence: CASKPAGSETQYF. In DNA, the CDR3 is TGTGCCAGCAAACCAGCCGGATCCGAGACCCAGTACTTC.

This clonotype turned up a few times. The V call is TRBV18, the J call TRBJ1-6; D possibly corresponds to TRBD1 (6 bases). Germline V CDR1 and CDR2: KGHSH, LQKENI. Trimming removed 4 bases from V and 6 bases from J, with 10 bases in between. The CDR3 consists of 14 residues. The CDR3 DNA is TGTGCCAGCTCACACAGGGAAAGTAATTCACCCCTCCACTTT. It yields the protein CASSHRESNSPLHF.

This clonotype was counted between two and nine times. The J gene is TRBJ1-1, the V gene TRBV29-1; the D gene is possibly TRBD1 (5 bases). CDR1 SQVTM and CDR2 ANQGSEA come from the germline V gene. There are 15 residues in the CDR3. In nucleotides, the CDR3 is TGCACCACTTTTGGGGCTTCTAACCTTCCCACTGAAGCTTTCTTT. This gives the protein CTTFGASNLPTEAFF. The full variable domain, with the rest looked up from reference TRBV29-1 and TRBJ1-1, is SAVISQKPSRDICQRGTSLTIQCQVDSQVTMMFWYRQQPGQSLTLIATANQGSEATYESGFVIDKFPISRPNLTFSTLTVSNMSPEDSSIYLCTTFGASNLPTEAFFGQGTRLTVV.

The J gene is TRBJ2-7, the V gene TRBV30; the D is unclear. The germline gives CDR1 GTSNPN, CDR2 SVGIG (reference sequence). The CDR3 contains 12 residues. V shed 1 base and J shed 1 base, with 5 bases lying between them. CDR3 in amino acids: CAWSGGSYEQYF. DNA for the CDR3: TGTGCCTGGAGTGGGGGTTCCTACGAGCAGTACTTC.

Concerning this clonotype: This clone may be a read error of a much larger clone one base away. The rearrangement links TRBV5-6 to TRBJ2-2, with D unclear. Trimming shortened V by 0 bases and J by 6 bases, and 3 bases separated the two germline ends. The CDR3 sequence is 12 residues long. CDR1 and CDR2 (germline): SGHDT, YYEEEE. CDR3 amino acids: CASSLAPGELFF. The CDR3 bases are TGTGCCAGCAGCTTGGCCCCCGGGGAGCTGTTTTTT.

The chain combines TRBV7-3 with TRBJ2-3; 7 positions match TRBD1. This CDR3 region has 15 residues. Germline V gene sequence: CDR1 SGHTA, CDR2 FQGTGA. Unmatched junction bases numbered 6, after V lost 1 base and J lost 5 bases. In DNA, the CDR3 is TGTGCCAGCAGCTTAATGTCAGGGGGTGGAGATACGCAGTATTTT. Residues: CASSLMSGGGDTQYF.

The chain is built from TRBV6-1 and TRBJ2-3; D perhaps matches TRBD2 (6 bases). Trimming left V 8 bases short and J 0 bases short, with 18 bases between. CDR3 length: 16 amino acids. From germline, CDR1 is MNHNS and CDR2 SASEGT. Here the CDR3 reads CASLRTIGRSTDTQYF. The CDR3 DNA follows: TGTGCCAGCCTCCGGACGATTGGGAGGAGCACAGATACGCAGTATTTT.

The V call is TRBV21-1, the J call TRBJ1-2. TRBV21-1 is shown as a pseudogene. This CDR3 region has 15 residues. The CDR3, as DNA: TGTGCCAGCCAGCACAGAACGATAGCTAACTATGGCTACACCTTC. Residues: CASQHRTIANYGYTF.

This clonotype was seen a few times. The rearrangement links TRBV19 to TRBJ1-1; 7 bases line up with TRBD1. The CDR3 consists of 14 residues. Germline assignment: CDR1 LNHDA and CDR2 SQIVND (reference sequence). V dropped 3 bases and J dropped 7; count of bases not matched to a gene: 8. CDR3 nucleotide sequence: TGTGCCAGTAGTATTAGGGCAGGGGGAGTTGAAGCTTTCTTT. This gives the protein CASSIRAGGVEAFF.